This is a list of T cell receptor beta chains from one sample in a study of response to subunit inactivated influenza vaccine. Each CDR3 protein is one row after TCRdb ran MiXCR on the RT-PCR reads. The sample carries 150,000 to 200,000 distinct CDR3 sequences, about 11% recorded once. The sequenced sample was non-naive T cells sorted from PBMCs, obtained 35 to 45 days after vaccination. These receptors were taken from a man aged 45 to 65 who received an inactivated influenza vaccine. Each CDR3 is given with its conserved first and last residue. Fields, in order: J gene, clone size, V gene, D gene, CDR3 DNA, CDR3 protein. A D gene is named only where the DNA matches it firmly. Some rows mark clone size as missing; the rest say once, few, many or name a class of expanded clone.

>TRBJ2-7|.|TRBV20-1|TRBD2
TGCAGTGCTAGAGATAGCGGGAGAGTGTACGAGCAGTACTTC
CSARDSGRVYEQYF
>TRBJ2-3|few|TRBV20-1|TRBD2
TGCAGTGCTAGAGACCCGTCAAGCGGGAGTATAGATACGCAGTATTTT
CSARDPSSGSIDTQYF
>TRBJ2-2|many|TRBV12-3/TRBV12-4|.
TGTGCCAGCAGTTTAGCGGTCTGGGGGGAGCTGTTTTTT
CASSLAVWGELFF
>TRBJ2-3|many|TRBV4-2|.
TGTGCCAGCAGCCAAGAGACTTCCCCCAACCTTGTTGATACGCAGTATTTT
CASSQETSPNLVDTQYF
>TRBJ2-7|once|TRBV6-1|.
TGTGCCAGCAGTGATTTGTCAGGGAAGTACGAGCAGTACTTC
CASSDLSGKYEQYF
>TRBJ2-7|few|TRBV5-6|.
TGTGCCAGCAGCACGGGCTGGGTCTACGAGCAGTACTTC
CASSTGWVYEQYF
>TRBJ2-1|many|TRBV3-1|.
TGTGCCAGCAGCCAAGATGGTGGGGGACGGACGAAGCAGTTCTTC
CASSQDGGGRTKQFF
>TRBJ2-3|.|TRBV5-1|.
TGCGCCAGCAGCGTACAGGGGCGGGGGAAGGATACGCAGTATTTT
CASSVQGRGKDTQYF
>TRBJ2-1|.|TRBV10-2|.
TGCGCCAGCAGTGCGTCGTTGCGGGACAACAATGAGCAGTTCTTC
CASSASLRDNNEQFF
>TRBJ2-1|few|TRBV5-8|.
TGTGCCAGCAGCTGGGGCGGGACCTACAATGAGCAGTTCTTC
CASSWGGTYNEQFF
>TRBJ2-1|few|TRBV5-6|TRBD2
TGTGCCAGCAGCTTGGGTAGCGGGAATACCTACAATGAGCAGTTCTTC
CASSLGSGNTYNEQFF
>TRBJ2-1|.|TRBV6-1|TRBD2
TGTGCCAGCAGGGGCGGGGGGGCCAATGAGCAGTTCTTC
CASRGGGANEQFF
>TRBJ2-7|few|TRBV7-8|TRBD1
TGTGCCAGCAGCCCGGGACAGAGATACGAGCAGTACTTC
CASSPGQRYEQYF
>TRBJ1-4|few|TRBV27|TRBD1
TGTGCCAGCAGTTCCCCCGGGACAGGGTCTGAAAAACTGTTTTTT
CASSSPGTGSEKLFF
>TRBJ2-7|.|TRBV28|TRBD1
TGTGCTTCCTGGGCTGGACAGGGGCCCTACGAGCAGTACTTC
CASWAGQGPYEQYF
>TRBJ2-7|.|TRBV4-1|.
TGCGCCAGCAGCCATCAACCGGGGGAGTCCGAGCAGTACTTC
CASSHQPGESEQYF
>TRBJ1-4|many|TRBV11-1|TRBD1
TGTGCCAGCAGCCCCACAATTGCAGGGGGCCTAACTAATGAAAAACTGTTTTTT
CASSPTIAGGLTNEKLFF
>TRBJ2-7|.|TRBV28|.
TGTGCCAGCAGTTTTGGCACATACTACGAGCAGTACTTC
CASSFGTYYEQYF
>TRBJ2-3|few|TRBV25-1|.
TGTGCCAGCAGACCTCCGGGCCAAGGGGGATCCACAGATACGCAGTATTTT
CASRPPGQGGSTDTQYF
>TRBJ2-1|many|TRBV6-2/TRBV6-3|.
TGTGCCAGCAGTTGGATTTACAATGAGCAGTTCTTC
CASSWIYNEQFF
>TRBJ1-1|once|TRBV4-3|.
TGCGCCAGCAGCCAGTATAAAACGAACACTGAAGCTTTCTTT
CASSQYKTNTEAFF
>TRBJ2-2|few|TRBV2|TRBD2
TGTGCCAGCAGTTTTCGACTAGCGGGGGGGCTCGGGGAGCTGTTTTTT
CASSFRLAGGLGELFF
>TRBJ2-1|many|TRBV29-1|.
TGCAGCGTTGATTATGAGGGAGTTTTTTATAATGAGCAGTTCTTC
CSVDYEGVFYNEQFF
>TRBJ1-6|.|TRBV5-1|.
TGCGCCAGCAGCTTGGATTACGAGAATTCACCCCTCCACTTT
CASSLDYENSPLHF
>TRBJ2-7|.|TRBV20-1|.
TGCAGTGCTAGAGATAGTTCGGGACGGTCGAGCTCCTACGAGCAGTACTTC
CSARDSSGRSSSYEQYF
>TRBJ1-1|.|TRBV5-6|.
TGTGCCAGCAGCTTTATTCTTGAAGGCGCTGAAGCTTTCTTT
CASSFILEGAEAFF
>TRBJ2-3|few|TRBV27|TRBD2
TGTGCCAGCAGTCCCGCTAGCGGTTACACAGATACGCAGTATTTT
CASSPASGYTDTQYF
>TRBJ2-3|.|TRBV14|.
TGTGCCAGCAGCCAATTGCAACGCCCAGATACGCAGTATTTT
CASSQLQRPDTQYF
>TRBJ1-1|few|TRBV6-2/TRBV6-3|.
TGTGCCAGCAGTTCTTCAGGGATTAGGGGTACTGAAGCTTTCTTT
CASSSSGIRGTEAFF
>TRBJ2-3|.|TRBV20-1|.
TGCAGTGTCGTTGGGGGCACAGATACGCAGTATTTT
CSVVGGTDTQYF
>TRBJ2-2|.|TRBV7-3|.
TGTGCCAGCAGCTCAACAGGGAACCCCGGGGAGCTGTTTTTT
CASSSTGNPGELFF
>TRBJ2-7|few|TRBV20-1|.
TGCAGTGCTAGAGATCCGCGACAGGCCTCCTACGAGCAGTACTTC
CSARDPRQASYEQYF
>TRBJ1-1|.|TRBV12-3/TRBV12-4|TRBD1
TGTGCCAGCAGTAGACGGGACAGCGGGGGGAAAGCTTTCTTT
CASSRRDSGGKAFF
>TRBJ1-6|few|TRBV20-1|.
TGCAGTGCTGGCAACATGGGGGGGACTTGGAATTCACCCCTCCACTTT
CSAGNMGGTWNSPLHF